This T cell receptor beta chain stems from a study of kidney transplant recipient with SARS-CoV-2 infection. Notes on this clonotype: At one boundary the junction diverges from the germline segment, which might be a read error.

This CDR3 has 13 amino acids. Per germline, CDR1 SGHAT and CDR2 FQNNGV. A single record per CDR3 protein comes from TCRdb applying MiXCR to the reads. The table lists under 250,000 distinct CDR3 sequences, 29% of them singletons. This chain connects TRBV11-2 to TRBJ2-3; no clear D gene. The J call may be in error: the DNA end matches TRBJ2-1 better. The TCR was taken from a male patient aged 25 to 39 who had COVID-19 and was a kidney transplant recipient. Some T cells may be the graft donor's. The starting material was a blood sample, obtained at baseline and between days 110 and 120 from a kidney transplant recipient. The CDR3 DNA is TGTACCAGCAGCTTAGGACCTCCCTCAGAGCAGTTCTTC. Translated, it gives CTSSLGPPSEQFF.